This T cell receptor (beta chain) was observed in a study of blood T cell repertoires in COVID-19. The overall study: Sources were T cells, B-cell-depleted T cells, or PBMCs; the material itself was cDNA or gDNA.

Authors' processing steps: Reference gene primer amplification yielded estimated nucleated cell counts. Only in-frame clones appear in the TCRdb table, and some are missing; sequencing was by immunoSEQ multiplex PCR. V and J calls and clone size are as listed in that table; D and trimming were resolved from the DNA. The profile shows a few hundred thousand clones, more than 85% of them singletons. Participant age was roughly 18 to 90 years, and participants resided in about 25 US areas. Individuals in the exposed group had encountered a COVID-19 case within 2 weeks preceding study entry. The CDR3 contains 18 residues. CDR1 is SEHNR and CDR2 is FQNEAQ in the germline V gene (reference sequence). Unmatched junction bases numbered 13, after V lost 1 base and J lost 3 bases.

This sequence joins TRBV7-9 and TRBJ1-2; 8 bases agree with TRBD1. This sequence originates from a woman aged 40-49 years who had been exposed to COVID-19. The source material was PBMCs or T cells enriched from blood (not recorded which). The CDR3 region is CASSLGWAGRGLDYGYTF. CDR3 sequence (DNA): TGTGCCAGCAGCTTAGGATGGGCGGGCAGGGGGCTTGACTATGGCTACACCTTC. Combining the CDR3 with reference TRBV7-9 and TRBJ1-2 gives the whole variable domain DTGVSQNPRHKITKRGQNVTFRCDPISEHNRLYWYRQTLGQGPEFLTYFQNEAQLEKSRLLSDRFSAERPKGSFSTLEIQRTEQGDSAMYLCASSLGWAGRGLDYGYTFGSGTRLTVV.